Sequencing of this T cell receptor (beta chain) was carried out in a study of blood T cell repertoires in COVID-19. Germline V lookup: CDR1 MDHEN, CDR2 SYDVKM. The CDR3 length is 16 residues. V lost 3 bases, J lost 2 bases, and 15 bases lay in between. Per the original methods: How many nucleated cells were present was estimated from reference gene primer amplification. Sequencing used immunoSEQ multiplex PCR; TCRdb keeps in-frame clones, though not all of them. V, J and clone size are those of that table, while D and trimming were read from the DNA. Of about 89,000 clones in the sample, more than 60% are singletons; the top ten hold roughly 45%.

This chain uses TRBV28 with TRBJ2-3; perhaps TRBD1 as D (6 bases). This sequence was found in a human donor in a cohort sampled during active COVID-19. Sequenced: peripheral blood. The CDR3, as DNA: TGTGCCAGCAGTTTCCAGACAGGTTTCTTCACAGATACGCAGTATTTT. This translates into CASSFQTGFFTDTQYF.